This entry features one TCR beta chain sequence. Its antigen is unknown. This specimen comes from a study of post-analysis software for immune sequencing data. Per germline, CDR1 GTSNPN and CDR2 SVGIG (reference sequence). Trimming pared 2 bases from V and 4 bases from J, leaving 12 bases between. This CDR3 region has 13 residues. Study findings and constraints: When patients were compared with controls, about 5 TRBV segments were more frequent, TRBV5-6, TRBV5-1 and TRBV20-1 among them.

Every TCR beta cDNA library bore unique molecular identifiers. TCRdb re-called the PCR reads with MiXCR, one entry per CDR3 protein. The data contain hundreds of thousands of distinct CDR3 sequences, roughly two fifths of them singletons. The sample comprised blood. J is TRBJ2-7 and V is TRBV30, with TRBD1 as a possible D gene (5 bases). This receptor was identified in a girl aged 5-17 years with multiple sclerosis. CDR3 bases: TGTGCCTGGAGTCGGAAAGGGGCTTACGAGCAGTACTTC. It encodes CAWSRKGAYEQYF. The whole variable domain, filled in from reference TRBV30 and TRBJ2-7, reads SQTIHQWPATLVQPVGSPLSLECTVEGTSNPNLYWYRQAAGRGLQLLFYSVGIGQISSEVPQNLSASRPQDRQFILSSKKLLLSDSGFYLCAWSRKGAYEQYFGPGTRLTVT.